A selection of T cell receptor beta chains follows, all from one sample in a study of blood T cell repertoires in COVID-19. Only in-frame clones appear in the TCRdb table, and some are missing; sequencing was by immunoSEQ multiplex PCR. The sample lists about 120,000 clones, less than 85% occurring once. Sequenced sample: peripheral blood. Receptors originate from a human donor in a cohort sampled during active COVID-19. The CDR3 runs from the conserved cysteine through the conserved F or W. The D gene is left open where the match is weak. Expanded clones are given a class, and other clones once, few, many or no size at all.

>-|TRBV11-1|TRBJ2-1|TRBD1|14
CASSWTGGLNEQFF
TGTGCCAGCAGCTGGACAGGGGGTTTAAATGAGCAGTTCTTC
>-|TRBV6-2/TRBV6-3|TRBJ1-2|-|12
CASSPGNYGYTF
TGTGCCAGCAGTCCAGGAAACTATGGCTACACCTTC
>once|TRBV5-4|TRBJ2-2|-|14
CASSLQGGPRELFF
TGTGCCAGCAGCTTACAGGGGGGGCCCCGGGAGCTGTTTTTT
>-|TRBV19|TRBJ1-5|-|15
CASGLGGDSNQPQHF
TGTGCCAGTGGCCTAGGGGGGGATAGCAATCAGCCCCAGCATTTT
>-|TRBV6-6|TRBJ1-5|-|12
CASSTGVLPQHF
TGTGCCAGCAGTACGGGGGTGCTGCCCCAGCATTTT
>-|TRBV5-4|TRBJ1-1|-|14
CASSREGVNTEAFF
TGTGCCAGCAGCCGCGAGGGGGTGAACACTGAAGCTTTCTTT
>few|TRBV3-1/TRBV3-2|TRBJ1-2|TRBD1|16
CASSQADRGLDYGYTF
TGTGCCAGCAGCCAAGCGGACAGGGGGCTGGACTATGGCTACACCTTC
>-|TRBV29-1|TRBJ2-3|-|13
CSVELRAPDTQYF
TGCAGCGTTGAACTCCGCGCCCCAGATACGCAGTATTTT
>-|TRBV30|TRBJ1-6|-|13
CAWSSGNGSPLHF
TGTGCCTGGAGTTCGGGGAATGGTTCACCCCTCCACTTT
>-|TRBV7-2|TRBJ1-2|-|15
CASSLVAETNYGYTF
TGTGCCAGCAGCTTAGTGGCGGAAACTAACTATGGCTACACCTTC
>-|TRBV10-2|TRBJ1-4|-|11
CASRGREKLFF
TGCGCCAGCAGGGGGAGAGAAAAACTGTTTTTT
>-|TRBV7-3|TRBJ2-1|TRBD2|14
CASSRSGGNNEQFF
TGTGCCAGCAGCCGTAGCGGGGGTAATAATGAGCAGTTCTTC
>-|TRBV20-1|TRBJ1-2|-|16
CSASGREVNYVDGYTF
TGCAGTGCTAGTGGGAGAGAGGTGAATTATGTAGATGGCTACACCTTC
>once|TRBV30|TRBJ2-2|-|19
CAWSVRWAAGKRGTGELFF
TGTGCCTGGAGTGTACGATGGGCGGCGGGCAAGCGTGGCACCGGGGAGCTGTTTTTT
>once|TRBV30|TRBJ1-6|TRBD1|16
CAWSADRGLLGSPLHF
TGTGCCTGGAGTGCGGACAGGGGTTTACTAGGTTCACCCCTCCACTTT
>-|TRBV7-2|TRBJ1-4|TRBD1|15
CASSPTTGVGEKLFF
TGTGCCAGCAGCCCGACGACAGGGGTCGGGGAAAAACTGTTTTTT
>-|TRBV10-3|TRBJ2-7|TRBD1|15
CAISEARDSTYEQYF
TGTGCCATCAGTGAAGCCCGGGACAGCACCTACGAGCAGTACTTC
>-|TRBV15|TRBJ1-2|TRBD1|15
CATSRRQGANLGYTF
TGTGCCACCAGCAGGAGACAGGGGGCAAATCTAGGCTACACCTTC
>many|TRBV10-3|TRBJ2-3|TRBD2|16
CAISGSASGGTDTQYF
TGTGCCATCAGTGGGTCGGCTAGCGGGGGCACAGATACGCAGTATTTT
>-|TRBV7-9|TRBJ1-2|-|19
CASSSGVKLGQATNYGYTF
TGTGCCAGCAGCTCCGGGGTAAAACTGGGACAAGCGACTAACTATGGCTACACCTTC
>-|TRBV6-5|TRBJ1-1|-|13
CASSYSRGYGAFF
TGTGCCAGCAGTTACTCACGGGGATATGGAGCTTTCTTT
>-|TRBV28|TRBJ1-2|-|15
CASSLGQITNYGYTF
TGTGCCAGCAGTTTAGGACAGATTACTAACTATGGCTACACCTTC
>few|TRBV25-1|TRBJ1-1|-|13
CASRRLTNTEAFF
TGTGCCAGCAGAAGACTGACGAACACTGAAGCTTTCTTT
>-|TRBV9|TRBJ2-2|-|15
CASSSPPGSTGELFF
TGTGCCAGCAGCTCACCACCAGGGTCCACCGGGGAGCTGTTTTTT
>-|TRBV4-1|TRBJ1-5|-|16
CASSQGGEYSNQPQHF
TGCGCCAGCAGCCAAGGGGGGGAGTATAGCAATCAGCCCCAGCATTTT
>-|TRBV10-3|TRBJ2-2|-|13
CAISESGSQGLFF
TGTGCCATCAGTGAGTCGGGGTCCCAGGGGCTGTTTTTT
>-|TRBV7-8|TRBJ1-2|TRBD1|15
CASSPAGTGAYGYTF
TGTGCCAGCAGCCCAGCCGGGACAGGGGCCTATGGCTACACCTTC
>-|TRBV6-1|TRBJ1-6|-|15
CASSEVRLGDSPLHF
TGTGCCAGCAGTGAAGTACGGCTCGGGGATTCACCCCTCCACTTT
>once|TRBV2|TRBJ2-3|-|14
CASKRVGIADTQYF
TGTGCCAGCAAAAGGGTCGGGATCGCAGATACGCAGTATTTT
>-|TRBV25-1|TRBJ2-3|TRBD2|13
CATSGLATDTQYF
TGTGCCACCTCGGGACTAGCGACAGATACGCAGTATTTT
>-|TRBV19|TRBJ2-3|-|14
CASSIKAGTDTQYF
TGTGCCAGTAGTATCAAAGCGGGTACAGATACGCAGTATTTT
>-|TRBV7-8|TRBJ2-7|TRBD1|13
CASSQAGGYEQYF
TGTGCCAGCAGCCAAGCAGGGGGCTACGAGCAGTACTTC
>-|TRBV30|TRBJ2-5|-|15
CAWRKSAGRGETQYF
TGTGCCTGGAGGAAGTCTGCGGGGAGAGGGGAGACCCAGTACTTC
>once|TRBV6-5|TRBJ2-7|TRBD1|15
CASSYGGQGSYEQYF
TGTGCCAGCAGTTACGGAGGACAGGGGAGTTACGAGCAGTACTTC
>few|TRBV11-2|TRBJ1-6|-|17
CASSLSGGAAFNSPLHF
TGTGCCAGCAGCTTAAGCGGGGGGGCGGCTTTCAATTCACCCCTCCACTTT
>-|TRBV18|TRBJ1-1|TRBD1|15
CASSLGQGAWTEAFF
TGTGCCAGCTCACTAGGACAGGGGGCATGGACTGAAGCTTTCTTT
>-|TRBV7-3|TRBJ2-1|TRBD2|15
CASGTSGGTYNEQFF
TGTGCCAGCGGGACTAGCGGGGGCACATACAATGAGCAGTTCTTC
>once|TRBV9|TRBJ2-7|TRBD1|13
CASSVTGGYEQYF
TGTGCCAGCAGCGTAACAGGGGGCTACGAGCAGTACTTC
>-|TRBV5-1|TRBJ2-7|-|15
CASSLDSVQAYEQYF
TGCGCCAGCAGCTTGGATTCAGTTCAGGCCTACGAGCAGTACTTC
>-|TRBV10-3|TRBJ1-1|-|14
CAISEQGRDTEAFF
TGTGCCATCAGTGAACAGGGCAGGGACACTGAAGCTTTCTTT
>-|TRBV3-1/TRBV3-2|TRBJ1-1|-|13
CASSHGIRGEAFF
TGTGCCAGCAGCCACGGGATCCGAGGTGAAGCTTTCTTT
>once|TRBV19|TRBJ1-5|TRBD1|14
CASSLGQNNQPQHF
TGTGCCAGTAGTCTGGGACAGAACAATCAGCCCCAGCATTTT
>-|TRBV2|TRBJ1-2|TRBD1|15
CASSGPQGGAKGYTF
TGTGCCAGCAGTGGCCCTCAAGGGGGCGCGAAAGGCTACACCTTC
>-|TRBV11-2|TRBJ2-4|TRBD1|16
CASSITGALAKNIQYF
TGTGCCAGCAGCATAACAGGGGCTCTAGCCAAAAACATTCAGTACTTC
>-|TRBV10-3|TRBJ2-3|TRBD1|14
CAISGTGRGDTQYF
TGTGCCATCAGTGGGACAGGAAGAGGAGATACGCAGTATTTT
>-|TRBV6-2/TRBV6-3|TRBJ2-1|TRBD2|15
CASSAIAGVYNEQFF
TGTGCCAGCAGTGCCATAGCGGGAGTCTACAATGAGCAGTTCTTC
>once|TRBV6-6|TRBJ1-2|TRBD1|14
CASRLGQGVYGYTF
TGTGCCAGCAGACTCGGACAGGGGGTCTATGGCTACACCTTC
>-|TRBV19|TRBJ1-1|TRBD1|15
CASSMPRGPGTEAFF
TGTGCCAGTAGTATGCCCAGGGGGCCAGGCACTGAAGCTTTCTTT
>-|TRBV19|TRBJ2-1|TRBD2|15
CASSIRRGGNNEQFF
TGTGCCAGTAGTATTAGGCGGGGGGGTAACAATGAGCAGTTCTTC
>-|TRBV28|TRBJ2-5|TRBD1|15
CASGTYRGPQETQYF
TGTGCCAGCGGAACTTACAGGGGCCCTCAAGAGACCCAGTACTTC
>-|TRBV19|TRBJ1-1|TRBD1|14
CASSRGVTSPEAFF
TGTGCCAGTAGCAGGGGGGTCACGAGCCCTGAAGCTTTCTTT
>-|TRBV6-5|TRBJ1-2|TRBD1|14
CASIWTGPNYGYTF
TGTGCCAGCATCTGGACAGGCCCTAACTATGGCTACACCTTC
>-|TRBV5-1|TRBJ2-7|TRBD1|15
CASSKTGGLSYEQYF
TGCGCCAGCAGCAAGACAGGGGGTCTGTCCTACGAGCAGTACTTC
>-|TRBV6-5|TRBJ2-3|-|13
CASNKPSTDTQYF
TGTGCCAGCAATAAGCCTAGCACAGATACGCAGTATTTT